This T cell receptor (beta chain) appears in the sequencing data of a study of CD8+ T cells in alopecia areata. About the research overall: Each of the treated patients was given oral tofacitinib, 5 to 10 mg twice daily, for moderate-to-severe alopecia areata. Findings and limits, study-wide: Researchers reported that TCR sharing among patients proved less clear than in mice, possibly HLA-linked. Normal scalp had lower clonality than lesional scalp, with alopecia totalis/universalis lesions showing this most strongly. There were also resident alphabeta T cells of normal skin sequenced in scalp samples.

J gave up 5 bases and V 5 bases, and 3 bases lay outside the gene matches. This CDR3 region has 15 residues. Germline V gives CDR1 SEHNR, CDR2 FQNEAQ (reference sequence). This clone was seen a handful of times. Its matching antigen is unknown. Reverse transcribed after extraction, RNA yielded cDNA as the sequencing template. TCRdb keeps only in-frame clones here, not all; method: immunoSEQ multiplex PCR. The profile shows 120,000 or so clones, about 57% of them singletons. The rearrangement links TRBV7-9 to TRBJ2-2; 12 bases agree with TRBD2. The sample consisted of CD4+ T cells sorted from blood, taken at week 0. This sequence was found in a human donor with alopecia areata. The CDR3, as DNA: TGTGCCAGCAGCCATGGACTAGCGGGAACCGGGGAGCTGTTTTTT. This translates into CASSHGLAGTGELFF.